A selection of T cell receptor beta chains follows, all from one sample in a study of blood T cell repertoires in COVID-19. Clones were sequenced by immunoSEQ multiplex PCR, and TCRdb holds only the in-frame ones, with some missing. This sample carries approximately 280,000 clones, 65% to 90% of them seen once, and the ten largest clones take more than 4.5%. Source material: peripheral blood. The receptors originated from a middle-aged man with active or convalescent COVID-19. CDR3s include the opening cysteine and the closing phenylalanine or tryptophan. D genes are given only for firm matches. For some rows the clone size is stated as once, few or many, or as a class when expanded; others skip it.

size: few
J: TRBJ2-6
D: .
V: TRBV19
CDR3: CASSSLMSSGANVLTF
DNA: TGTGCCAGTAGTTCCCTTATGAGCTCTGGGGCCAACGTCCTGACTTTC

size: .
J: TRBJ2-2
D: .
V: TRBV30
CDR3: CAWSVALSGGELFF
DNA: TGTGCCTGGAGTGTAGCCTTATCGGGCGGGGAGCTGTTTTTT

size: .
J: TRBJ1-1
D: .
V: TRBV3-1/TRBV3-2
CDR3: CASSPQGNTEAFF
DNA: TGTGCCAGCAGCCCACAGGGGAACACTGAAGCTTTCTTT

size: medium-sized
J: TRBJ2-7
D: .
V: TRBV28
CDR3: CASSPRALKYEQYF
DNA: TGTGCCAGCAGTCCCCGAGCCCTTAAGTACGAGCAGTACTTC

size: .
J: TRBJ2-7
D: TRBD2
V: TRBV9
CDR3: CASSVGASGNSYEQYF
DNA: TGTGCCAGCAGCGTAGGGGCTAGCGGGAACTCCTACGAGCAGTACTTC

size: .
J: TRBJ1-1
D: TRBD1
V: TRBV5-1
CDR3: CASRPGTGGMNTEAFF
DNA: TGCGCCAGCAGACCCGGGACAGGGGGTATGAACACTGAAGCTTTCTTT

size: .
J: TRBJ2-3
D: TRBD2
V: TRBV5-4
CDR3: CASSLSAGADTQYF
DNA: TGTGCCAGCAGCTTGTCGGCGGGGGCAGATACGCAGTATTTT

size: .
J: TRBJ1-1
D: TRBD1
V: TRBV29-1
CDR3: CSVHLSGGGTEAFF
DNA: TGCAGCGTGCACCTATCAGGGGGTGGAACTGAAGCTTTCTTT

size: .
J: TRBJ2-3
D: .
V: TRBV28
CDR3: CASRPAAVTDTQYF
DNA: TGTGCCAGCAGGCCTGCGGCGGTCACAGATACGCAGTATTTT

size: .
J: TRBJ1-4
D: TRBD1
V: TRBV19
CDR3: CASSIRGRGLDEKLFF
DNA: TGTGCCAGTAGTATCAGGGGGCGCGGGCTAGACGAAAAACTGTTTTTT

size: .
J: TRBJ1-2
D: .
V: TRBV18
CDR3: CASSRDSSLGYGYTF
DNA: TGTGCCAGCTCACGTGACAGCTCCCTGGGCTATGGCTACACCTTC

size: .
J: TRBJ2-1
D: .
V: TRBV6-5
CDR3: CASSSRVNEQFF
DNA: TGTGCCAGCAGTTCCAGGGTCAATGAGCAGTTCTTC

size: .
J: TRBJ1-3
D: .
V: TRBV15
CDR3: CATSYSTSGNTIYF
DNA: TGTGCCACCAGCTACTCTACCTCTGGAAACACCATATATTTT

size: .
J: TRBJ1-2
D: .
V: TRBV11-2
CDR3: CASSLGGQGNERYGYTF
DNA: TGTGCCAGCAGCTTAGGGGGGCAGGGGAATGAGCGCTATGGCTACACCTTC

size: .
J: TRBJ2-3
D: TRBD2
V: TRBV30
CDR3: CAWGGLAGMDTQYF
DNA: TGTGCCTGGGGCGGACTAGCGGGAATGGATACGCAGTATTTT

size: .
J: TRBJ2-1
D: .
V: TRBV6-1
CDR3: CASSAHFSSSYNEQFF
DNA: TGTGCCAGCAGTGCTCACTTCTCTAGCTCCTACAATGAGCAGTTCTTC

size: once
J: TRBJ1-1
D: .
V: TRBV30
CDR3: CAWRATENTEAFF
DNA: TGTGCCTGGAGAGCGACAGAGAACACTGAAGCTTTCTTT

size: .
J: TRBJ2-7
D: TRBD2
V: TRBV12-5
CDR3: CASGFTGGAYEQYF
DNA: TGTGCTAGTGGTTTTACGGGGGGGGCCTACGAGCAGTACTTC

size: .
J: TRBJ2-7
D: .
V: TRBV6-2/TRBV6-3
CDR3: CASTPGGVRYEQYF
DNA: TGTGCCAGCACCCCAGGGGGGGTTCGGTACGAGCAGTACTTC

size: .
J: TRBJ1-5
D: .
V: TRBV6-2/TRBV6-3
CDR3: CASSYTTNQPQHF
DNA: TGTGCCAGCAGTTATACCACTAATCAGCCCCAGCATTTT

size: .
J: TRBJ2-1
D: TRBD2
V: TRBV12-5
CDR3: CASGLGLAGEQFF
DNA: TGTGCTAGTGGTTTGGGACTAGCCGGCGAGCAGTTCTTC

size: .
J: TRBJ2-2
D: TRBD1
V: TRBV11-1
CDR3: CASSAGGGWSGELFF
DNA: TGTGCCAGCAGCGCAGGGGGCGGCTGGTCCGGGGAGCTGTTTTTT

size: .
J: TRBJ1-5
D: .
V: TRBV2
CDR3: CASRGGSNQPQHF
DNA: TGTGCCAGCCGCGGGGGTAGCAATCAGCCCCAGCATTTT

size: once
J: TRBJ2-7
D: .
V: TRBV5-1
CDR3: CASSLQGPGHEQYF
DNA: TGCGCCAGCAGCTTACAGGGTCCTGGACACGAGCAGTACTTC

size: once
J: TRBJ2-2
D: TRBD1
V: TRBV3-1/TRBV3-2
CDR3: CASSPGTGRAGELFF
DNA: TGTGCCAGCAGCCCCGGGACAGGGAGGGCCGGGGAGCTGTTTTTT

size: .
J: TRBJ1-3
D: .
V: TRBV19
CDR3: CASSINGGNTIYF
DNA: TGTGCCAGTAGTATCAACGGTGGAAACACCATATATTTT

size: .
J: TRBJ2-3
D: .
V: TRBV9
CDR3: CASSVGAGSTDTQYF
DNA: TGTGCCAGCAGCGTGGGGGCGGGTAGCACAGATACGCAGTATTTT

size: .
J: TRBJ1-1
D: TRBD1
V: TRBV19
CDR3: CASSIGQGVLVAFF
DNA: TGTGCCAGTAGTATCGGACAGGGCGTTCTTGTGGCTTTCTTT

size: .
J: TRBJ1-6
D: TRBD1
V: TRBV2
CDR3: CASIRDSNSPLHF
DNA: TGTGCCAGCATAAGGGACAGCAATTCACCCCTCCACTTT

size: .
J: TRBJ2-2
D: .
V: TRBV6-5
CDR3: CASSYSGDTGELFF
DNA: TGTGCCAGCAGTTACTCGGGAGACACCGGGGAGCTGTTTTTT

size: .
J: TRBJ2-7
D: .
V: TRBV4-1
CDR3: CASSQDGRGYEQYF
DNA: TGCGCCAGCAGCCAAGATGGCAGAGGGTACGAGCAGTACTTC

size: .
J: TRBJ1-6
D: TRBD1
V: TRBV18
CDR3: CASTDRPDSPLHF
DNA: TGTGCCAGCACGGACAGGCCGGATTCACCCCTCCACTTT

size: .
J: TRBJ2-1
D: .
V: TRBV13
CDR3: CASSPGLGGGYNEQFF
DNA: TGTGCCAGCAGCCCCGGACTAGGAGGGGGGTACAATGAGCAGTTCTTC

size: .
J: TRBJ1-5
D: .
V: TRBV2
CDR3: CASSEAGRNQPQHF
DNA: TGTGCCAGCAGTGAGGCAGGTCGCAATCAGCCCCAGCATTTT

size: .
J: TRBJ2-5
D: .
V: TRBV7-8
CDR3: CASSPRLLRETQYF
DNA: TGTGCCAGCAGCCCCAGGTTACTCCGGGAGACCCAGTACTTC

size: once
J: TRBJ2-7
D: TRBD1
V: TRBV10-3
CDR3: CAIRRTGEIYEQYF
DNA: TGTGCCATCAGGCGGACAGGGGAGATCTACGAGCAGTACTTC

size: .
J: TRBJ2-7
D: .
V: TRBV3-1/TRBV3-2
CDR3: CASSPSGGVRIEQYF
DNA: TGTGCCAGCAGCCCATCCGGGGGTGTTCGGATCGAGCAGTACTTC

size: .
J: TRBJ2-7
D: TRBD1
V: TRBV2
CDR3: CASRAGTGVYEQYF
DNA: TGTGCCAGCAGGGCCGGGACAGGCGTCTACGAGCAGTACTTC

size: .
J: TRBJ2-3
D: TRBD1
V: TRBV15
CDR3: CATSRDRTGSVNTQYF
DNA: TGTGCCACCAGCAGAGATCGGACAGGGAGTGTGAATACGCAGTATTTT

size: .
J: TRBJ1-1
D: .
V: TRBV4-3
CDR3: CASSQRGGLRDTEAFF
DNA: TGCGCCAGCAGCCAGAGAGGGGGATTGAGGGACACTGAAGCTTTCTTT

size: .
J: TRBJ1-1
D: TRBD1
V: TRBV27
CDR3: CASSPLGTGGGMNTEAFF
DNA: TGTGCCAGCAGTCCACTCGGTACAGGGGGAGGAATGAACACTGAAGCTTTCTTT

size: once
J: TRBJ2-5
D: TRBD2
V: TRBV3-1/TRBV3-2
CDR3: CASSRTSGGVPETQYF
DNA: TGTGCCAGCAGCAGAACTAGCGGGGGGGTCCCGGAGACCCAGTACTTC

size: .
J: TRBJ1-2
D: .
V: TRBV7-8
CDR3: CASSPHRAPNYGYTF
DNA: TGTGCCAGCAGCCCTCACAGGGCTCCTAACTATGGCTACACCTTC

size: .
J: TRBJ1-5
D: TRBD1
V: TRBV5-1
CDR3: CASSLSGGVQPQHF
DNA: TGCGCCAGCAGCTTATCAGGGGGCGTCCAGCCCCAGCATTTT

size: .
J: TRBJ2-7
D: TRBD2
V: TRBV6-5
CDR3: CASRISGSNEQYF
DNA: TGTGCCAGCAGGATTAGCGGGAGTAACGAGCAGTACTTC

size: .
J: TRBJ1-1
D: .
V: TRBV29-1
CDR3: CSVVGGTEAFF
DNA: TGCAGCGTTGTAGGAGGCACTGAAGCTTTCTTT

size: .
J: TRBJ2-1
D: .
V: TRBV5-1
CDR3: CASSLGSGDYNEQFF
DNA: TGCGCCAGCAGCTTAGGTAGCGGAGATTACAATGAGCAGTTCTTC

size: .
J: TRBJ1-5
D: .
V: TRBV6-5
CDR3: CASIRDSNQPQHF
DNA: TGTGCCAGCATTCGGGATAGCAATCAGCCCCAGCATTTT

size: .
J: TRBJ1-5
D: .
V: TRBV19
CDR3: CASSPPDRLNQPQHF
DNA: TGTGCCAGTAGCCCCCCAGACAGGTTAAATCAGCCCCAGCATTTT

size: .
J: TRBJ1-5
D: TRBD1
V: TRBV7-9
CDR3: CASSPGTVSNQPQHF
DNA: TGTGCCAGCAGCCCCGGGACAGTTAGCAATCAGCCCCAGCATTTT

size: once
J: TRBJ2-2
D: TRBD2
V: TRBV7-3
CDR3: CASSLLGTSPNTGELFF
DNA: TGTGCCAGCAGCCTACTTGGGACTAGCCCGAACACCGGGGAGCTGTTTTTT